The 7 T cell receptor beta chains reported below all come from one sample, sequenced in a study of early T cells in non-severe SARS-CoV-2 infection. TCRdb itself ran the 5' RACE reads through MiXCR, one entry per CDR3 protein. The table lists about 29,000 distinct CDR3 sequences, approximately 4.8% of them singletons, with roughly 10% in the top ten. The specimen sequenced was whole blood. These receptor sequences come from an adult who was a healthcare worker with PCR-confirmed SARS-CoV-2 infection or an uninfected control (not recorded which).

CDR3 protein: CASSVEHDTEAFF. The CDR3 DNA reads as TGTGCCAGCAGCGTAGAGCATGACACTGAAGCTTTCTTT. The rearrangement uses TRBV9 and TRBJ1-1; D remains unclear. The CDR3 contains 13 residues. CDR1 is SGDLS and CDR2 is YYNGEE in the germline V gene. V was pared by 0 bases and J by 3 bases, with 6 bases between.

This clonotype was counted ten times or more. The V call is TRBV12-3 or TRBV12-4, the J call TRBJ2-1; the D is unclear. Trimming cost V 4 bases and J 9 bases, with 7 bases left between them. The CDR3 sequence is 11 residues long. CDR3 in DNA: TGTGCCAGCAGTTCCCGGTCTGAGCAGTTCTTC. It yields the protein CASSSRSEQFF.

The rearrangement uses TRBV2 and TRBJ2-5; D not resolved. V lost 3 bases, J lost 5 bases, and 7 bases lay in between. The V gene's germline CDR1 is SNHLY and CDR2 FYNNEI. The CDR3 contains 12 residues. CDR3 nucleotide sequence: TGTGCCAGCAGTGATCTGGGGGAGACCCAGTACTTC. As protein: CASSDLGETQYF.

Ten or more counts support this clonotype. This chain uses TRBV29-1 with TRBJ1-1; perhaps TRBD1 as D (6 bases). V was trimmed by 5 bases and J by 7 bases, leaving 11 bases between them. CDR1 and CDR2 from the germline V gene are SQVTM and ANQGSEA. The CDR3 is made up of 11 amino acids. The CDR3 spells CSVFRDNEAFF. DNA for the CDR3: TGCAGCGTTTTCCGGGACAATGAAGCTTTCTTT.

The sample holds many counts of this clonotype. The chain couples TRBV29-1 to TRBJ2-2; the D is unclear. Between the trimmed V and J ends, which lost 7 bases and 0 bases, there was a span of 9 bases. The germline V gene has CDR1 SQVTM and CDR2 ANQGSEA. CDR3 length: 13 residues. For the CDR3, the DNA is TGCAGCGGGGCGGCATCGAACACCGGGGAGCTGTTTTTT. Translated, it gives CSGAASNTGELFF.

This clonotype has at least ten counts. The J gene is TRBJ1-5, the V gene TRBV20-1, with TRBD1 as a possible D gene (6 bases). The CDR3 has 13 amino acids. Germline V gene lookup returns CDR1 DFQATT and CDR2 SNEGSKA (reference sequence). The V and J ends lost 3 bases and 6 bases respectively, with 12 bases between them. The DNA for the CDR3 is TGCAGTGCTAGTTGGCAGGGGATTCAGCCCCAGCATTTT. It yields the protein CSASWQGIQPQHF.

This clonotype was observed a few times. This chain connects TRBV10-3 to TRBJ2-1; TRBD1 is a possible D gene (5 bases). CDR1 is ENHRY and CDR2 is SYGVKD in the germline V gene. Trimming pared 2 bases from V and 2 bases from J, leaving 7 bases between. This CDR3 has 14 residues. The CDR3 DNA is TGTGCCATCAGTGAGCCAGGGACCTACAATGAGCAGTTCTTC. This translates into CAISEPGTYNEQFF.